This T cell receptor beta chain was found in a study of Graves' ophthalmopathy and Graves' hyperthyroidism. Cases classed as stable hyperthyroidism had no ophthalmopathy within 18 months of follow-up. The hyperthyroidism patients, aged 18 to 65, had been newly diagnosed, with under 2 months' duration. In this cohort, patients with other autoimmune diseases, uncontrolled infections, pregnancy or lactation were excluded. The CDR3 has 14 amino acids. Looked up from germline, CDR1 is DFQATT and CDR2 is SNEGSKA (reference sequence). The J segment lost 4 bases and the V segment lost 3 bases, leaving 8 bases of the junction unmatched. CDR3 regions of TCR beta were amplified from RNA transcripts. HTBI primers primed a first-round RT-PCR, and a second-round multiplex PCR followed. TCRdb reprocessed the multiplex PCR reads with MiXCR, giving one entry per CDR3 protein. The top ten clones hold 2.4% of a sample with some 370,000 distinct CDR3 sequences, 17% of them seen once.

Notes on this clonotype: Antigen unknown.

Findings and caveats of the study: The majority of expanded thyroid clonotypes above 0.001 frequency also occurred in blood.

The chain employs TRBV20-1 and TRBJ1-2, with TRBD1 matching 7 bases. Sequencing was carried out using peripheral blood. The receptor was isolated from an adult woman with stable Graves' hyperthyroidism. CDR3 bases: TGCAGTGCTAGGTGGCCCGGGACAGTCTATGGCTACACCTTC. Amino acid sequence: CSARWPGTVYGYTF.